This is a list of T cell receptor beta chains from one sample in a study of T cells in Graves' hyperthyroidism and ophthalmopathy. MiXCR, applied by TCRdb to the multiplex PCR reads, yields one record per CDR3 protein. This sample yields 650,000 to 850,000 distinct CDR3 sequences, of which 18% are seen a single time; 16% belongs to the top ten. Sequenced sample: blood. All receptors come from a woman aged 45-60 years with Graves' hyperthyroidism that later progressed to Graves' ophthalmopathy. CDR3s include the opening cysteine and the closing phenylalanine or tryptophan. Each record gives: V gene, clone size, J gene, CDR3 protein. Some rows mark clone size as missing; the rest say once, few, many or name a class of expanded clone.

V: TRBV6-1
size: many
J: TRBJ1-1
CDR3: CASRQQAFIMNTEAFF

V: TRBV20-1
size: NA
J: TRBJ1-3
CDR3: CSARDYRGESGNTIYF

V: TRBV3-1
size: many
J: TRBJ1-2
CDR3: CASSQGQGARSLGYTF

V: TRBV15
size: many
J: TRBJ1-1
CDR3: CATRDGQGARTEAFF

V: TRBV5-1
size: few
J: TRBJ2-3
CDR3: CASSLESSGASTDTQYF

V: TRBV3-1
size: NA
J: TRBJ2-4
CDR3: CASSVSGDLAKNIQYF

V: TRBV6-5
size: few
J: TRBJ1-3
CDR3: CASSFTQSSGNTIYF

V: TRBV3-1
size: many
J: TRBJ1-5
CDR3: CASSNRESNQPQHF

V: TRBV6-6
size: many
J: TRBJ1-2
CDR3: CASSYGQGRWDGYTF

V: TRBV5-1
size: NA
J: TRBJ1-1
CDR3: CASSLDPGGGEAFF

V: TRBV29-1
size: few
J: TRBJ1-1
CDR3: CSVETGSRGPTEAFF

V: TRBV9
size: many
J: TRBJ1-1
CDR3: CASSVGGPQGEAFF

V: TRBV2
size: many
J: TRBJ2-3
CDR3: CASRGSRVSSDTQYF

V: TRBV28
size: few
J: TRBJ1-5
CDR3: CASSPSRGQGNQPQHF

V: TRBV18
size: few
J: TRBJ1-2
CDR3: CASSPWGTGFQGYTF

V: TRBV7-9
size: NA
J: TRBJ1-2
CDR3: CASSRTSGDYGYTF

V: TRBV20-1
size: many
J: TRBJ1-1
CDR3: CSARDERTGTEAFF

V: TRBV3-1
size: many
J: TRBJ1-2
CDR3: CASSQELQLHYGYTF

V: TRBV19
size: few
J: TRBJ1-1
CDR3: CASSIGREAFF

V: TRBV3-1
size: NA
J: TRBJ1-1
CDR3: CASSQSDGEAFF

V: TRBV18
size: NA
J: TRBJ2-3
CDR3: CASSPGQGGDTQYF

V: TRBV20-1
size: NA
J: TRBJ2-5
CDR3: CSARVPSGGYETQYF

V: TRBV11-3
size: NA
J: TRBJ2-3
CDR3: CASSQNLRGTQYF

V: TRBV19
size: NA
J: TRBJ2-1
CDR3: CASGGQGSSYNEQFF

V: TRBV5-1
size: NA
J: TRBJ1-1
CDR3: CASSFQVDDTEAFF

V: TRBV18
size: few
J: TRBJ2-1
CDR3: CASSPNGGESYNEQFF

V: TRBV20-1
size: many
J: TRBJ1-1
CDR3: CSALTGQGTEAFF

V: TRBV10-3
size: NA
J: TRBJ2-7
CDR3: CAISEGRRPYEQYF

V: TRBV18
size: NA
J: TRBJ2-2
CDR3: CASSSGFNTGELFF

V: TRBV7-6
size: NA
J: TRBJ1-3
CDR3: CASSSTTGPGNTIYF

V: TRBV24-1
size: many
J: TRBJ2-7
CDR3: CATSDSDRGAIHEQYF

V: TRBV7-6
size: many
J: TRBJ1-1
CDR3: CASSDRTGEATEAFF